This T cell receptor (beta chain) was sequenced during a study of T cells in Graves' hyperthyroidism and ophthalmopathy. There are a few counts of this clonotype. This clone may be a read error of a much larger clone one base away. CDR3 length: 15 amino acids. J was trimmed by 7 bases and V by 0 bases; bases with no gene match: 7. Germline V lookup: CDR1 ENHRY, CDR2 SYGVKD. Amplification yielded TCR beta CDR3 regions, with RNA transcripts as the source. Carried out on the TCR CDR3, a first-round RT-PCR used the HTBI primer set. Via MiXCR, TCRdb re-called the multiplex PCR reads, giving one row per CDR3 protein. The data contain nearly 750,000 distinct CDR3 sequences, roughly a third of them singletons.

The origin of this receptor is a woman between 40 and 55 years old with Graves' hyperthyroidism. The chain uses TRBV10-3 and TRBJ2-5; 8 bases align to TRBD1. The specimen was blood. The CDR3 sequence is CAISESDRDVGTQYF. The DNA of the CDR3 is TGTGCCATCAGTGAGTCGGACAGGGATGTGGGGACCCAGTACTTC.